What follows describes a single T cell receptor beta chain. The data belong to a study of blood T cell repertoires in COVID-19. Turning to the study itself: The United States, Italy and Spain provided the acute and convalescent COVID-19 samples. T cells, B-cell-depleted T cells, or PBMCs supplied cDNA or gDNA.

Authors' data handling: Amplification from reference gene primers served as the basis for estimated nucleated cell counts. This table comes from immunoSEQ multiplex PCR, and its TCRdb copy is limited to in-frame clones, with some not included. Clone size and the V and J calls come from that table; the DNA yielded D and trimming. The table lists 50,000 to 65,000 clones, roughly 79% of them singletons. The CDR3 has 13 residues. V was trimmed by 7 bases and J by 4 bases, leaving 11 bases between them. Material: peripheral blood. The receptor was isolated from a woman in her sixties with acute or convalescent COVID-19. The J gene is TRBJ1-3, the V gene TRBV12-3 or TRBV12-4, with D possibly matching TRBD1 (6 bases). CDR3 DNA sequence: TGTGCCAGCAACAGGGAGCGGGGAAACACCATATATTTT. Translated, it gives CASNRERGNTIYF.